These 14 T cell receptor beta chains came from one sample sequenced in a study of blood T cell repertoires in COVID-19. Using immunoSEQ multiplex PCR, the repertoire was profiled, and TCRdb retains in-frame clones only, with some absent. The sample includes approximately 380,000 clones, about 89% of them seen just once. The sequenced sample was PBMCs or T cells enriched from blood (not recorded which). Receptors were obtained from a woman in her forties who had been exposed to COVID-19.

The chain uses TRBV19 and TRBJ1-1, with a weak D call TRBD1 (5 bases). This CDR3 comprises 17 residues. CDR1 LNHDA and CDR2 SQIVND come from the germline V gene (reference sequence). Trimming pared 3 bases from V and 0 bases from J, leaving 17 bases between. Written as DNA, the CDR3 is TGTGCCAGTAGTATTGGAAGGGGCCGGGTTATGAACACTGAAGCTTTCTTT. It codes for CASSIGRGRVMNTEAFF.

The chain couples TRBV4-3 to TRBJ2-1, with 11 bases fitting TRBD2. V gave up 3 bases and J gave up 2 bases; unmatched junction bases: 6. The CDR3 is 17 residues long. The germline V gene has CDR1 LGHNA and CDR2 YSLEER. Written as DNA, the CDR3 is TGCGCCAGCAGCCAGGCTAGCGGGAGGCTAGCCTACAATGAGCAGTTCTTC. Amino acids: CASSQASGRLAYNEQFF.

The chain is built from TRBV12-5 and TRBJ2-1; TRBD2 aligns across 9 bases. From germline, CDR1 is LGHNT and CDR2 FRNRAP. V shed 3 bases and J 6 bases; nucleotides not matched to a gene: 12. The CDR3 sequence is 17 residues long. In DNA, the CDR3 is TGTGCTAGTGGTTTCTTGGAACGCGGGAGGGCCAGCAATGAGCAGTTCTTC. Residues: CASGFLERGRASNEQFF. Using reference TRBV12-5 and TRBJ2-1 for the parts outside the CDR3, the full variable domain is DARVTQTPRHKVTEMGQEVTMRCQPILGHNTVFWYRQTMMQGLELLAYFRNRAPLDDSGMPKDRFSAEMPDATLATLKIQPSEPRDSAVYFCASGFLERGRASNEQFFGPGTRLTVL.

The chain joins TRBV12-3 or TRBV12-4 to TRBJ2-1; D unclear. CDR3 length: 12 residues. Trimming took 6 bases from V and 7 from J, leaving 10 bases between them. CDR3 residues: CASSLVFNEQFF. The DNA for the CDR3 is TGTGCCAGCAGCCTAGTTTTTAATGAGCAGTTCTTC.

The chain couples TRBV7-2 to TRBJ2-1; possible D gene TRBD2, 6 bases. The CDR3 spans 13 residues. Looked up from germline, CDR1 is SGHTA and CDR2 is FQGNSA. V lost 5 bases and J 4 bases, leaving 9 bases between the germline ends. In nucleotides, the CDR3 is TGTGCCAGCAGCGGGGGGAGGTACAATGAGCAGTTCTTC. Its protein is CASSGGRYNEQFF.

The CDR3 DNA sequence: TGTGCCAGCAGCTTAGTGTTGGCTAGCGGGGCAACAGATACGCAGTATTTT. It is translated as CASSLVLASGATDTQYF. The chain uses TRBV11-2 and TRBJ2-3; 9 nucleotides line up with TRBD2. With V trimmed by 1 base and J by 3 bases, 8 bases remained unmatched. Germline values: CDR1 SGHAT, CDR2 FQNNGV. This CDR3 is built from 17 residues.

The chain uses TRBV12-3 or TRBV12-4 and TRBJ1-2, with 8 bases fitting TRBD1. The length of the CDR3 is 13 residues. V lost 1 base, J lost 6 bases, and 1 base stayed unmatched. This CDR3 is CASSLGTGNGYTF. The CDR3 DNA is TGTGCCAGCAGTTTAGGGACAGGGAATGGCTACACCTTC.

The chain is built from TRBV24-1 and TRBJ2-1; 9 bases are a match to TRBD1. From germline, CDR1 is KGHDR and CDR2 SFDVKD. This CDR3 is built from 13 residues. The J segment lost 10 bases and the V segment lost 4 bases, leaving 4 bases of the junction unmatched. CDR3 nucleotide sequence: TGTGCCACCAGTGACGGACAGGGGAACGAGCAGTTCTTC. Encoded protein: CATSDGQGNEQFF.

The chain employs TRBV24-1 and TRBJ1-2; D uncertain. With 4 bases removed from V and 7 bases from J, the gap between germline ends came to 6 bases. CDR1 KGHDR and CDR2 SFDVKD come from the germline V gene. This CDR3 comprises 11 residues. This CDR3 reads CATSDLAGYTF. The CDR3 DNA sequence: TGTGCCACCAGTGACCTAGCTGGCTACACCTTC.

V gene TRBV6-2 or TRBV6-3 combines with J gene TRBJ1-1; 9 positions match TRBD1. The CDR3 runs 15 residues. V lost 2 bases to trimming and J lost 5 bases; unmatched junction nucleotides: 6. CDR1 and CDR2 (germline): MNHEY, SVGEGT. The CDR3 DNA sequence: TGTGCCAGCAGTTACACCGACAGGGGGGGGACTGAAGCTTTCTTT. Encoded protein: CASSYTDRGGTEAFF.

The chain is built from TRBV18 and TRBJ1-1; 8 bases are shared with TRBD1. The CDR3 loop spans 14 amino acids. V lost 3 bases to trimming and J lost 7 bases; unmatched junction nucleotides: 7. Germline V CDR1 and CDR2: KGHSH, LQKENI. The CDR3 bases are TGTGCCAGCTCACCGGTGACAGGGGACTTTGAAGCTTTCTTT. Residues: CASSPVTGDFEAFF.

This chain uses TRBV13 with TRBJ2-7; tentatively, D is TRBD2 (6 bases). Germline assignment: CDR1 PRHDT and CDR2 FYEKMQ (reference sequence). V lost 0 bases and J lost 0, with 12 bases in between. The CDR3 spans 16 residues. The CDR3: CASSLGSGWSSYEQYF. The CDR3, as DNA: TGTGCCAGCAGCTTAGGGAGCGGGTGGAGCTCCTACGAGCAGTACTTC.

The chain links TRBV7-2 to TRBJ1-1, with 11 bases identical to TRBD1. CDR3 length: 15 residues. J was trimmed by 4 bases and V by 4 bases; bases with no gene match: 5. Germline V gene lookup returns CDR1 SGHTA and CDR2 FQGNSA. The CDR3 nucleotides are TGTGCCAGCAGCTACGCAGGGACAGGGGGCACTGAAGCTTTCTTT. This gives the protein CASSYAGTGGTEAFF. The whole variable domain, filled in from reference TRBV7-2 and TRBJ1-1, reads GAGVSQSPSNKVTEKGKDVELRCDPISGHTALYWYRQSLGQGLEFLIYFQGNSAPDKSGLPSDRFSAERTGGSVSTLTIQRTQQEDSAVYLCASSYAGTGGTEAFFGQGTRLTVV.

This clone appeared a few times. The CDR3 sequence: CTSSQDHGSGGSSTDTQYF. The CDR3 DNA is TGCACCAGCAGCCAAGATCACGGTAGCGGGGGGTCTAGCACAGATACGCAGTATTTT. The chain uses TRBV1 and TRBJ2-3; the listed D gene, TRBD2, was not tested against the DNA. TRBV1 is listed as a pseudogene. This CDR3 spans 19 amino acids.